The clone carrying this T cell receptor beta chain showed up just once. Its specificity is unknown. The V end was cut by 4 bases, the J end by 5 bases, with 21 bases between. The CDR3 spans 17 residues. The germline V gene encodes CDR1 LNHDA and CDR2 SQIVND (reference sequence). Some clones are missing from TCRdb's copy, which holds only in-frame ones; the method was immunoSEQ multiplex PCR. The profile shows over 60,000 clones, around 91% of them singletons. This entry comes from a study of OX40 agonist ivuxolimab in advanced cancers. About the research overall: Ivuxolimab was administered intravenously to patients at 0.01 to 10 mg/kg every 2 weeks. Treatment received earlier with anti-PD-1, anti-PD-L1 or anti-CTLA-4 agents was allowed, and around 40% had some. Study conclusions and caveats: No determination was made of the antigen specificity of the expanded peripheral T cells.

Sequenced material: CD4+ or CD8+ T cells sorted from blood, taken in a trial of the OX40 agonist ivuxolimab. The rearrangement joins TRBV19 to TRBJ2-1; possible D gene TRBD2, 5 bases. The clonotype comes from an adult with an advanced solid tumor such as melanoma, head and neck, liver or kidney cancer. In DNA, the CDR3 is TGTGCCAGTAGTAGGGAGCTCATCCTTGTGGGTAACAATGAGCAGTTCTTC. Translation gives CASSRELILVGNNEQFF. Based on the CDR3 plus reference TRBV19 and TRBJ2-1, the full variable domain is DGGITQSPKYLFRKEGQNVTLSCEQNLNHDAMYWYRQDPGQGLRLIYYSQIVNDFQKGDIAEGYSVSREKKESFPLTVTSAQKNPTAFYLCASSRELILVGNNEQFFGPGTRLTVL.